The rows below give T cell receptor beta chains drawn from one sample of a study of radiation and T cells in renal cell carcinoma. The method was immunoSEQ multiplex PCR; TCRdb's version includes in-frame clones alone and lacks a portion of them. The repertoire consists of 65,000 or so clones, with approximately 80% occurring once and the leading ten covering about 6.4%. This material consisted of blood, taken from a patient whose treatment included radiotherapy and nephrectomy. Receptors originate from a man aged 60 to 75 with renal cell carcinoma. The CDR3 runs from the conserved cysteine through the conserved F or W. D genes are given only for firm matches. Not every row has a clone size; where given, it reads once, few, many or a size class.

j_call	cdr3_length	v_call	d_call	clone_size	cdr3_aa	cdr3_nt
TRBJ1-3	15	TRBV5-1	TRBD1	NA	CASSPGQGPADTIYF	TGCGCCAGCAGCCCGGGACAGGGCCCCGCAGACACCATATATTTT
TRBJ2-7	11	TRBV6-5	NA	NA	CASSSPLEQYF	TGTGCCAGCAGTTCCCCCCTCGAGCAGTACTTC
TRBJ1-3	13	TRBV7-9	NA	NA	CASSLTSGNTIYF	TGTGCCAGCAGCTTAACCTCTGGAAACACCATATATTTT
TRBJ2-2	13	TRBV9	NA	NA	CASSQQNTGELFF	TGTGCCAGCAGTCAACAGAACACCGGGGAGCTGTTTTTT
TRBJ2-5	15	TRBV7-6	NA	NA	CASSSSTGGMRTQYF	TGTGCCAGCAGCTCCAGTACCGGGGGAATGAGGACCCAGTACTTC
TRBJ2-3	15	TRBV5-1	TRBD2	NA	CASSLYSGGTDTQYF	TGCGCCAGCAGCTTATATAGCGGGGGGACCGATACGCAGTATTTT
TRBJ1-1	13	TRBV19	NA	NA	CASTRDWGTEAFF	TGTGCCAGTACGAGGGATTGGGGCACTGAAGCTTTCTTT
TRBJ2-1	16	TRBV4-2	TRBD1	NA	CASSQFGQGEENEQFF	TGTGCCAGCAGCCAGTTCGGACAGGGAGAAGAAAATGAGCAGTTCTTC
TRBJ1-3	14	TRBV13	NA	NA	CASSSGVSGNTIYF	TGTGCCAGCAGCTCAGGGGTCTCTGGAAACACCATATATTTT
TRBJ1-5	15	TRBV27	NA	NA	CASSFADGSNQPQHF	TGTGCCAGCAGTTTCGCTGACGGTAGCAATCAGCCCCAGCATTTT
TRBJ1-3	15	TRBV11-2	NA	NA	CASSSNSLSGNTIYF	TGTGCCAGCAGTTCCAATTCCCTCTCTGGAAACACCATATATTTT
TRBJ2-1	15	TRBV9	NA	NA	CASSVSGTGQSEQFF	TGTGCCAGCAGCGTTTCCGGGACTGGTCAGAGTGAGCAGTTCTTC
TRBJ2-1	14	TRBV7-3	NA	NA	CASSPVGGYNEQFF	TGTGCCAGCAGCCCCGTAGGGGGTTACAATGAGCAGTTCTTC
TRBJ1-2	14	TRBV7-2	TRBD1	NA	CASSLMGQGYGYTF	TGTGCCAGCAGCTTAATGGGACAGGGCTATGGCTACACCTTC
TRBJ1-2	15	TRBV27	TRBD1	NA	CASSRDRDGNYGYTF	TGTGCCAGCAGCCGGGACAGGGACGGAAACTATGGCTACACCTTC
TRBJ1-2	12	TRBV28	NA	NA	CASTEGDYGYTF	TGTGCCAGCACCGAGGGGGACTATGGCTACACCTTC
TRBJ2-7	12	TRBV11-3	NA	few	CASSLNAYEQYF	TGTGCCAGCAGCTTGAATGCCTACGAGCAGTACTTC
TRBJ2-7	11	TRBV19	NA	NA	CASSGGGEQYF	TGTGCCAGTAGCGGGGGAGGCGAGCAGTACTTC
TRBJ2-1	13	TRBV5-6	NA	NA	CASSAYTYNEQFF	TGTGCCAGCAGCGCATACACTTACAATGAGCAGTTCTTC
TRBJ1-4	12	TRBV10-3	NA	NA	CAISEDRGRLIF	TGTGCCATCAGTGAGGATAGGGGAAGGCTTATTTTT
TRBJ1-1	18	TRBV19	NA	once	CASSIPPQNRVGSTEAFF	TGTGCCAGTAGTATTCCCCCTCAGAACAGGGTGGGGAGCACTGAAGCTTTCTTT
TRBJ1-2	13	TRBV5-1	NA	NA	CASSLTGDYGYTF	TGCGCCAGCAGCTTGACGGGGGATTATGGCTACACCTTC
TRBJ2-3	14	TRBV28	NA	once	CASSTDFRVDTQYF	TGTGCCAGCAGTACAGACTTCAGGGTAGATACGCAGTATTTT
TRBJ1-1	13	TRBV7-3	NA	NA	CASSLTGGTEAFF	TGTGCCAGCAGCTTAACAGGGGGCACTGAAGCTTTCTTT
TRBJ1-1	14	TRBV6-5	TRBD1	NA	CASNPGQENTEAFF	TGTGCCAGCAATCCCGGACAGGAGAACACTGAAGCTTTCTTT
TRBJ2-1	16	TRBV7-3	NA	NA	CASSLDRDASYNEQFF	TGTGCCAGCAGCTTGGACCGGGACGCCTCCTACAATGAGCAGTTCTTC
TRBJ2-1	13	TRBV6-4	TRBD1	NA	CASSRTGYNEQFF	TGTGCCAGCAGCAGGACAGGGTACAATGAGCAGTTCTTC
TRBJ2-5	16	TRBV5-6	NA	NA	CASSQMGTTRQETQYF	TGTGCCAGCAGCCAGATGGGGACCACTCGACAAGAGACCCAGTACTTC
TRBJ2-3	14	TRBV7-9	NA	NA	CASSLAQSTDTQYF	TGTGCCAGCAGCTTAGCGCAGTCTACAGATACGCAGTATTTT
TRBJ2-3	14	TRBV5-1	TRBD1	NA	CASSFGTDTDTQYF	TGCGCCAGCAGCTTCGGGACAGACACAGATACGCAGTATTTT
TRBJ2-3	13	TRBV7-6	NA	NA	CASSLEGADTQYF	TGTGCCAGCAGCTTAGAAGGGGCAGATACGCAGTATTTT
TRBJ2-7	16	TRBV7-2	NA	NA	CASSLGARAISYEQYF	TGTGCCAGCAGCTTAGGGGCTAGGGCAATTTCCTACGAGCAGTACTTC
TRBJ1-2	15	TRBV10-3	TRBD1	NA	CAIRDTGQPNYGYTF	TGTGCCATCAGAGACACGGGACAGCCTAACTATGGCTACACCTTC
TRBJ2-5	16	TRBV11-2	NA	NA	CASSLGLATGQETQYF	TGTGCCAGCAGCTTAGGCCTAGCTACGGGCCAAGAGACCCAGTACTTC
TRBJ1-1	13	TRBV6-4	NA	once	CASSDRTNTEAFF	TGTGCCAGCAGTGACAGGACGAACACTGAAGCTTTCTTT
TRBJ2-5	14	TRBV7-2	TRBD2	few	CASRARGAVETQYF	TGTGCCAGCAGAGCGCGGGGGGCCGTGGAGACCCAGTACTTC
TRBJ2-7	17	TRBV4-1	TRBD1	NA	CASSHPSPGQGDYEQYF	TGCGCCAGCAGCCACCCCTCCCCGGGACAGGGAGACTACGAGCAGTACTTC
TRBJ2-7	14	TRBV6-1	NA	NA	CASSDLGRDYEQYF	TGTGCCAGCAGTGACCTGGGCAGGGACTACGAGCAGTACTTC
TRBJ2-3	15	TRBV18	NA	NA	CASSPGVWSTDTQYF	TGTGCCAGCTCACCAGGGGTTTGGAGCACAGATACGCAGTATTTT
TRBJ1-3	17	TRBV10-3	NA	NA	CAISESPSESSGNTIYF	TGTGCCATCAGTGAGTCCCCCTCAGAAAGCTCTGGAAACACCATATATTTT
TRBJ2-7	15	TRBV7-2	NA	NA	CASSLEGQGYNEQYF	TGTGCCAGCAGCTTAGAAGGCCAGGGATACAACGAGCAGTACTTC
TRBJ1-1	15	TRBV4-2	NA	NA	CASSHPDGGGAEAFF	TGTGCCAGCAGCCACCCAGATGGGGGCGGTGCTGAAGCTTTCTTT
TRBJ1-5	17	TRBV7-9	TRBD1	NA	CASSLAWGTGVDQPQHF	TGTGCCAGCAGCTTAGCGTGGGGCACAGGGGTCGATCAGCCCCAGCATTTT
TRBJ2-5	13	TRBV10-1	TRBD1	NA	CASSEGTEETQYF	TGCGCCAGCAGTGAAGGGACAGAAGAGACCCAGTACTTC
TRBJ1-2	14	TRBV5-8	NA	NA	CASSLESPDYGYTF	TGTGCCAGCAGCTTGGAGTCCCCAGATTATGGCTACACCTTC
TRBJ2-3	14	TRBV4-3	NA	NA	CASGQSLSTDTQYF	TGCGCCAGCGGGCAAAGCCTGAGCACAGATACGCAGTATTTT
TRBJ1-5	17	TRBV4-3	NA	NA	CASSQDYHREEVQPQHF	TGCGCCAGCAGCCAAGATTACCACAGGGAGGAAGTCCAGCCCCAGCATTTT
TRBJ1-1	17	TRBV12-5	NA	NA	CASGLVLTSSLNTEAFF	TGTGCTAGTGGTTTGGTACTTACGTCCAGCCTGAACACTGAAGCTTTCTTT
TRBJ1-1	13	TRBV30	NA	NA	CAWSRGVNTEAFF	TGTGCCTGGAGTAGAGGGGTGAACACTGAAGCTTTCTTT
TRBJ2-5	15	TRBV10-1	NA	NA	CASSEGGDGGETQYF	TGCGCCAGCAGTGAAGGGGGGGATGGCGGAGAGACCCAGTACTTC
TRBJ1-2	10	TRBV20-1	NA	NA	CSVTDYGYTF	TGCAGTGTCACGGACTATGGCTACACCTTC